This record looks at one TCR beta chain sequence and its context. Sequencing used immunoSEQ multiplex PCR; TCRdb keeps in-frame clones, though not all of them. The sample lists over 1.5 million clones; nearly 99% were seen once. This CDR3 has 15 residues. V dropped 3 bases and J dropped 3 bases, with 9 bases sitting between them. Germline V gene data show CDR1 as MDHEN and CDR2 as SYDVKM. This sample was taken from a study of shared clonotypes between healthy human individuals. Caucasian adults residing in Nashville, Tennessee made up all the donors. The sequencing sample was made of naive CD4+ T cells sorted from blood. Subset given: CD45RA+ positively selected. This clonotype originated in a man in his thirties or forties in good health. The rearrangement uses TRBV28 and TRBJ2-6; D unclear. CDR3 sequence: CASSFSGDGANVLTF. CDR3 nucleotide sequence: TGTGCCAGCAGTTTCTCTGGGGATGGGGCCAACGTCCTGACTTTC.